The clone carrying this T cell receptor beta chain was seen more than once but under ten times. Antigen: not known. Each diagnosis drew on symptoms, thyroxine, TRAb, thyroid ultrasound and orbital computed tomography findings. The CDR3 has 14 amino acids. Trimming shortened V by 5 bases and J by 10 bases, and 18 bases separated the two germline ends. Germline CDR1 reads MDHEN; CDR2 reads SYDVKM. The entry originates in a study of T cells in Graves' hyperthyroidism and ophthalmopathy. The investigators amplified TCR beta CDR3 regions from RNA transcripts. The HTBI primer set served for first-round RT-PCR of the TCR CDR3. TCRdb independently ran MiXCR on the multiplex PCR reads; one entry per CDR3 protein. The repertoire holds about 720,000 distinct CDR3 sequences, with less than 20% as singletons. Study-level results: Blood samples included most of the expanded thyroid clonotypes exceeding 0.001.

The chain has TRBV28 and TRBJ2-1; TRBD1 is a possible D gene (5 bases). Source material: blood. The receptor's source is a man younger than 35 with Graves' hyperthyroidism. CDR3 nucleotides: TGTGCCAGCAGTGTAGCAGGGTTTTCCGGGGAGCAGTTCTTC. Protein sequence: CASSVAGFSGEQFF.